A selection of T cell receptor beta chains follows, all from one sample in a study of vaccination and CD4 T cells after COVID-19. Each CDR3 protein gets one entry after TCRdb re-called the PCR reads with MiXCR. The table includes about 27,000 distinct CDR3 sequences, approximately 66% detected once. For these TCRs, the target antigens are not known. Sequenced material: CD4+ T cells from blood, cultured in vitro, taken after SARS-CoV-2 vaccination. These receptor sequences come from a human donor who received a COVID-19 vaccine. Both conserved end residues are part of each CDR3. A D gene is named only where the DNA matches it firmly. Size tells how often a clone was seen (once, few, many) or the class of an expanded clone, and some rows leave it out.

len	j_gene	d_gene	abundance	v_gene	CDR3nt	CDR3aa
13	TRBJ2-7	NA	NA	TRBV12-3/TRBV12-4	TGTGCCAGCTTTACTCTGGGGGCCTACGAGCAGTACTTC	CASFTLGAYEQYF
18	TRBJ1-6	TRBD1	NA	TRBV5-1	TGCGCCAGCAGCTTGTTGGACAGGGGTTTATCCTATAATTCACCCCTCCACTTT	CASSLLDRGLSYNSPLHF
14	TRBJ1-5	NA	few	TRBV18	TGTGCCAGCTCTCCCTCGGGGGGAGACCAGCCCCAGCATTTT	CASSPSGGDQPQHF
11	TRBJ2-7	NA	few	TRBV20-1	TGCAGTGCTAGAGGCGGCTACGAGCAGTACTTC	CSARGGYEQYF
14	TRBJ1-3	TRBD1	few	TRBV5-8	TGTGCCAGCTCCACCGGGGACAGCGGTGACACCATATATTTT	CASSTGDSGDTIYF
15	TRBJ1-5	NA	NA	TRBV21-1	TGTGCCAGCAGCAAATGGGATAATAGCAATCAGCCCCAGCATTTT	CASSKWDNSNQPQHF
19	TRBJ2-1	TRBD2	NA	TRBV7-2	TGTGCCAGCAGCTTGTTCGCTAGCGGGGAGTTTAGCTCCTACAATGAGCAGTTCTTC	CASSLFASGEFSSYNEQFF
12	TRBJ1-1	NA	NA	TRBV6-1	TGTGCCATATCTTTTTGGAACACTGAAGCTTTCTTT	CAISFWNTEAFF
13	TRBJ1-6	NA	NA	TRBV2	TGTGCCAGCACGGTAGGGTCTAATTCACCCCTCCACTTT	CASTVGSNSPLHF
16	TRBJ2-3	NA	NA	TRBV19	TGTGCCAGTACCCGGGAGAGGACAGGCGAGGCAGATACGCAGTATTTT	CASTRERTGEADTQYF
15	TRBJ2-5	NA	NA	TRBV6-4	TGTGCCAGCAGTTACTTGGACACCGACGGGGAGACCCAGTACTTC	CASSYLDTDGETQYF
15	TRBJ2-7	NA	NA	TRBV11-3	TGTGCCAGCAGCTTAGAAGCAGGGGACGCCTACGAGCAGTACTTC	CASSLEAGDAYEQYF
15	TRBJ2-5	TRBD1	NA	TRBV20-1	TGCAGTGCTTATGACAGTGGGACAGCCCAAGAGACCCAGTACTTC	CSAYDSGTAQETQYF
15	TRBJ2-3	NA	NA	TRBV7-9	TGTGCCAGCAGCTTCCAGCCGGGGGGCACAGATACGCAGTATTTT	CASSFQPGGTDTQYF
13	TRBJ1-1	TRBD1	few	TRBV7-3	TGTGCCAGCAGCCCCGGAGGGGACAGGGAAGCTTTCTTT	CASSPGGDREAFF
15	TRBJ1-2	NA	NA	TRBV7-2	TGTGCCAGCAGCTTAGTAGTGCTTCCGAGCTATGGCTACACCTTC	CASSLVVLPSYGYTF
12	TRBJ2-7	NA	NA	TRBV11-1	TGTGCCAGCAGCTGGGCAGGGGACGAGCAGTACTTC	CASSWAGDEQYF
12	TRBJ2-3	NA	NA	TRBV2	TGTGCCAGCAGGGCTAACACAGATACGCAGTATTTT	CASRANTDTQYF
14	TRBJ2-7	NA	NA	TRBV5-1	TGCGCCAGCAGCTTGGGGTATGGGGGCTACGAGCAGTACTTC	CASSLGYGGYEQYF
16	TRBJ2-5	TRBD2	NA	TRBV7-2	TGTGCCAGCAGCCGCAACGGGGGGGCAATAAGGGAGACCCAGTACTTC	CASSRNGGAIRETQYF
13	TRBJ1-1	TRBD1	once	TRBV29-1	TGCAGCGTTGCCTCAGGGGGGGGCACTGAAGCTTTCTTT	CSVASGGGTEAFF
14	TRBJ1-1	NA	NA	TRBV20-1	TGCAGTGCTAGAGAACGGGCCTCGAACACTGAAGCTTTCTTT	CSARERASNTEAFF
14	TRBJ2-5	TRBD2	NA	TRBV20-1	TGCAGTGCCTCTAGCGGGGGGGCAGAAGAGACCCAGTACTTC	CSASSGGAEETQYF
13	TRBJ2-7	NA	NA	TRBV12-5	TGTGCTAGTGGTTTGTCCTTAGATCGGGAGCAGTACTTC	CASGLSLDREQYF
15	TRBJ1-3	TRBD1	NA	TRBV30	TGTGCCTGGAGCCCGGGACAGGGGCAGGGAAACACCATATATTTT	CAWSPGQGQGNTIYF
13	TRBJ1-2	NA	NA	TRBV7-8	TGTGCCAGCAGCTCTTGGACAAACTATGGCTACACCTTC	CASSSWTNYGYTF
15	TRBJ2-3	TRBD2	few	TRBV7-6	TGTGCCAGCAGCTTCGGACTAGGGCCCACAGATACGCAGTATTTT	CASSFGLGPTDTQYF
15	TRBJ1-3	NA	few	TRBV7-9	TGTGCCAGCAGCTTAGCGGCCGTTCCTGGAAACACCATATATTTT	CASSLAAVPGNTIYF
11	TRBJ1-2	NA	NA	TRBV20-1	TGCAGTGCTAGCCCCAGGGAGGAGTACACCTTC	CSASPREEYTF
16	TRBJ2-1	NA	NA	TRBV20-1	TGCAGTGCTAGAGGCCGGGGGATAGCGGAGTACAATGAGCAGTTCTTC	CSARGRGIAEYNEQFF
17	TRBJ1-1	TRBD1	NA	TRBV12-3/TRBV12-4	TGTGCCAGCAAAACCCGGGACAGGGGGATCGGGAGCACTGAAGCTTTCTTT	CASKTRDRGIGSTEAFF
15	TRBJ2-3	TRBD1	NA	TRBV24-1	TGTGCCACCAGTGACCCGACAGGGTACACAGATACGCAGTATTTT	CATSDPTGYTDTQYF
12	TRBJ1-2	NA	NA	TRBV6-1	TGTGCCAGCAGTGAAGGTGGCTATGGCTACACCTTC	CASSEGGYGYTF
20	TRBJ2-5	TRBD2	NA	TRBV6-1	TGTGCCAGCAGTGACTACGGCCGATTTGGAGCTAACGGGGGGTTAGAGACCCAGTACTTC	CASSDYGRFGANGGLETQYF
16	TRBJ1-6	TRBD1	once	TRBV7-9	TGTGCCAGCAGCTTGCGGACAGGGGGCACCAATTCACCCCTCCACTTT	CASSLRTGGTNSPLHF
14	TRBJ2-3	NA	NA	TRBV5-1	TGCGCCAGCAGCTTCATGGGGATCACAGATACGCAGTATTTT	CASSFMGITDTQYF
13	TRBJ2-3	NA	NA	TRBV12-5	TGTGCTACCCGGGACTCCCGCACAGATACGCAGTATTTT	CATRDSRTDTQYF
16	TRBJ2-5	TRBD2	NA	TRBV12-3/TRBV12-4	TGTGCCAGCAGGGTGGTTTTGGGGGGGAGTGTCGGGACCCAGTACTTC	CASRVVLGGSVGTQYF
12	TRBJ1-3	NA	few	TRBV10-3	TGTGCCACGGGAAGCTCTGGAAACACCATATATTTT	CATGSSGNTIYF
17	TRBJ2-5	NA	NA	TRBV23-1	TGCGCCAGCAGTCAATCCCAGGGGCCCCCAGTTAAGGTTGGCCAGTACTTC	CASSQSQGPPVKVGQYF
17	TRBJ2-7	NA	NA	TRBV21-1	TGTGCCAGCAGCATCTCCACCGGGACCGAGTTTACCTACGAGCAGTACTTC	CASSISTGTEFTYEQYF
14	TRBJ1-1	TRBD1	NA	TRBV19	TGTGCCAGTAGCCTCTGGGGTAAGACAGGGGAAGCTTTCTTT	CASSLWGKTGEAFF
15	TRBJ2-2	TRBD1	NA	TRBV27	TGTGCCAGCAGTCCAGGGACAGGTGGGACCGGGGAGCTGTTTTTT	CASSPGTGGTGELFF
16	TRBJ1-5	NA	once	TRBV28	TGTGCCAGCAGTTTATTACGTCGGCCTAGCAATCAGCCCCAGCATTTT	CASSLLRRPSNQPQHF
15	TRBJ2-4	NA	once	TRBV21-1	TGTGCCAGCAGCGGACAGGGGTGGGCCAAAAACATTCAGTACTTC	CASSGQGWAKNIQYF
16	TRBJ2-5	NA	NA	TRBV14	TGTGCCAGCAGTCGGAGGAGAATTGGGGGCCAAGAGACCCAGTACTTC	CASSRRRIGGQETQYF
14	TRBJ1-2	TRBD1	NA	TRBV12-3/TRBV12-4	TGTGCCAGCAGTTTCGAGGGGGCCAGCTATGGCTACACCTTC	CASSFEGASYGYTF
12	TRBJ2-3	NA	once	TRBV14	TGTGCCAGCAGCCACTACACTGATACGCAGTATTTT	CASSHYTDTQYF
16	TRBJ1-2	TRBD1	NA	TRBV7-9	TGTGCCAGCAGCTCCAACACACGGACAGGCAACTATGGCTACACCTTC	CASSSNTRTGNYGYTF
16	TRBJ2-1	NA	NA	TRBV5-1	TGCGCCAGCAGCTTGGCCAGGTCTAGCATCAACAATGAGCAGTTCTTC	CASSLARSSINNEQFF
14	TRBJ1-1	NA	NA	TRBV7-8	TGTGCCAGCAGCACCAGGACGGGGCCCACTGAAGCTTTCTTT	CASSTRTGPTEAFF
17	TRBJ2-1	TRBD2	NA	TRBV20-1	TGCAGTGCTCCGGGACTAGCGGGGGTTGATTCCTACAATGAGCAGTTCTTC	CSAPGLAGVDSYNEQFF
16	TRBJ1-1	TRBD1	once	TRBV7-3	TGTGCCAGCAGCTTAAGGACAGGGGGCGCGACCACTGAAGCTTTCTTT	CASSLRTGGATTEAFF
14	TRBJ2-7	TRBD2	NA	TRBV6-5	TGTGCCAGCAGTTACGGCGGGAGGTCCTACGAGCAGTACTTC	CASSYGGRSYEQYF
16	TRBJ1-2	TRBD1	NA	TRBV7-6	TGTGCCAGCAGCCCGCTGACAGGGCGGTCTAACTATGGCTACACCTTC	CASSPLTGRSNYGYTF
13	TRBJ2-5	NA	few	TRBV24-1	TGTGCCACCAGTGTTTCTTGGGGAGAGACCCAGTACTTC	CATSVSWGETQYF
14	TRBJ2-3	NA	few	TRBV27	TGTGCCAGCAGTTTAAGTTTTCAGGCAGATACGCAGTATTTT	CASSLSFQADTQYF
16	TRBJ2-2	TRBD2	NA	TRBV30	TGTGCCTGGAGTAAGGGACTAGCGGGGAGTACCGGGGAGCTGTTTTTT	CAWSKGLAGSTGELFF
15	TRBJ1-1	NA	NA	TRBV9	TGTGCCAGCAGCGTTGGTCAGGGCAGGGGCACTGAAGCTTTCTTT	CASSVGQGRGTEAFF